The following is a TCR beta chain sequence with its context. No antigen is known for it. The CDR3 loop spans 13 amino acids. V lost 0 bases and J lost 8, with 10 bases in between. Germline V gives CDR1 SGHAT, CDR2 FQNNGV. The data stem from a study of T cells in narcolepsy. For the study at large: Donors had narcolepsy type 1 or type 2, or were healthy controls.

Generated by immunoSEQ multiplex PCR, the TCRdb table keeps only in-frame clones and is missing some. The sample contains about 30,000 clones, approximately 85% of which appear only once. Study-level findings and limits: Autoreactive clonotypes reportedly recurred in blood of same and different patients, not controls.

V and J are TRBV11-2 and TRBJ1-2; D is undetermined. The sample taken for sequencing was CD45RA- memory CD4+ T cells from PBMCs. The TCR comes from a human donor with narcolepsy. DNA of the CDR3: TGTGCCAGCAGCTTAGACAGGACCCGGGGCTACACCTTC. It is translated as CASSLDRTRGYTF.